This entry lists 5 T cell receptor beta chains sequenced from one sample in a study of T cell responses to AZD1222 COVID-19 vaccine. Sequenced by immunoSEQ multiplex PCR; TCRdb stores in-frame clones only, minus some. Of roughly 160,000 clones listed, roughly 92% are singletons. The input for sequencing was peripheral blood, taken on day 0 of AZD1222 vaccination. These receptors all stem from an adult in good health.

The V call is TRBV2, the J call TRBJ2-5, with a weak D call TRBD1 (5 bases). The germline V gene encodes CDR1 SNHLY and CDR2 FYNNEI. The CDR3 runs 16 residues. The ends were cut back, 4 bases at V and 1 base at J, with 16 bases in the middle. The CDR3 reads CASSGGRRQPQETQYF. The CDR3 region has the DNA TGTGCCAGCAGTGGAGGACGTCGACAGCCCCAAGAGACCCAGTACTTC. Full variable domain (missing parts from reference TRBV2 and TRBJ2-5): EPEVTQTPSHQVTQMGQEVILRCVPISNHLYFYWYRQILGQKVEFLVSFYNNEISEKSEIFDDQFSVERPDGSNFTLKIRSTKLEDSAMYFCASSGGRRQPQETQYFGPGTRLLVL.

The genes are TRBV20-1 and TRBJ1-4; no clear D gene. The V gene lost 6 bases and the J gene lost 9 bases, with 8 bases spanning the gap. The CDR3 is 10 amino acids. CDR1 and CDR2 from the germline V gene are DFQATT and SNEGSKA (reference sequence). In DNA, the CDR3 is TGCAGTGCAATAGGGCAAAAACTGTTTTTT. Its protein product is CSAIGQKLFF.

The chain links TRBV3-1 (or the pseudogene TRBV3-2) to TRBJ2-1; no clear D gene. The germline V and J ends were trimmed by 1 base and 9 bases, with 13 bases remaining between them. Germline CDR1 is LGHDT and CDR2 is YNNKEL (reference sequence). This CDR3 is 14 amino acids long. The CDR3 sequence is CASSQADSRGEQFF. The CDR3 DNA sequence: TGTGCCAGCAGCCAAGCTGATAGTCGCGGTGAGCAGTTCTTC.

This rearrangement joins TRBV3-1 (or the pseudogene TRBV3-2) to TRBJ1-2, with D possibly TRBD1 on 6 matching bases. V gave up 2 bases and J gave up 7 bases, with 20 bases separating them. Germline lookup yields CDR1 LGHDT and CDR2 YNNKEL (reference sequence). The CDR3 has 16 amino acids. In nucleotides, the CDR3 is TGTGCCAGCAGCCAACTGACCCGGGACACCAGGACTGGCTACACCTTC. Protein: CASSQLTRDTRTGYTF.

This rearrangement joins TRBV11-2 to TRBJ2-1, with D unclear. This CDR3 comprises 14 residues. Germline V gives CDR1 SGHAT, CDR2 FQNNGV. With 5 bases removed from V and 6 bases from J, the gap between germline ends came to 14 bases. The CDR3 region is CASSRDRAINEQFF. DNA for the CDR3: TGTGCCAGCAGCCGTGATAGGGCAATCAATGAGCAGTTCTTC.